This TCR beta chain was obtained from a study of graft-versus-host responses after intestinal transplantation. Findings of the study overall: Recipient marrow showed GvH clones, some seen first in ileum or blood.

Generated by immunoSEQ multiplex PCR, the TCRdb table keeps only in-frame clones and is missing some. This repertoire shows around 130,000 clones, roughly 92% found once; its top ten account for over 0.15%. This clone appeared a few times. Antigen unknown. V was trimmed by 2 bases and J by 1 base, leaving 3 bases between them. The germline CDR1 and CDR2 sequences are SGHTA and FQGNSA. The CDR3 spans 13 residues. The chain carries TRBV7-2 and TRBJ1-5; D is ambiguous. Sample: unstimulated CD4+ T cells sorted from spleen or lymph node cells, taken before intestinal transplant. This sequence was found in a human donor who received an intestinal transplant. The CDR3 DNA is TGTGCCAGCAGCTTAAGGAGCAATCAGCCCCAGCATTTT. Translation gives CASSLRSNQPQHF.